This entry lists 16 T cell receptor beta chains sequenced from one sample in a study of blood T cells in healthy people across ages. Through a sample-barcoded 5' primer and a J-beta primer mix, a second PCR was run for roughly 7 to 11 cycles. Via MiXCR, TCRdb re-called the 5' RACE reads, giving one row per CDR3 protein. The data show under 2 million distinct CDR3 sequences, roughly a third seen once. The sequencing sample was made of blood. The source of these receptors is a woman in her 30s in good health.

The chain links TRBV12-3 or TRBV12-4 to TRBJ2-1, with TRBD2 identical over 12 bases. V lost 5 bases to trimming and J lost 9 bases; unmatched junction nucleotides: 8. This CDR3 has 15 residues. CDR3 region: CASSPGLAGRGEQFF. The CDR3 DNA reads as TGTGCCAGCAGTCCAGGACTAGCGGGAAGGGGTGAGCAGTTCTTC.

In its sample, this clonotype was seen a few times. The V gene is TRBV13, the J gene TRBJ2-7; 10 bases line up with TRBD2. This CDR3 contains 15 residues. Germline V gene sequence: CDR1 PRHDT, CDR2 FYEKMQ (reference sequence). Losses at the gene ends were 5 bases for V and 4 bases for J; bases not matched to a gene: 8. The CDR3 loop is CASSQDGTSVYEQYF. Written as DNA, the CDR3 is TGTGCCAGCAGCCAAGACGGGACTAGCGTATACGAGCAGTACTTC.

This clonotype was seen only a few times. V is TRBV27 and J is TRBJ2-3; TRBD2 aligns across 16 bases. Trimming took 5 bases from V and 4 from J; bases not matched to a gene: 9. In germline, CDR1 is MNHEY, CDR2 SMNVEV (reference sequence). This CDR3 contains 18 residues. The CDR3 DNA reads TGTGCCAGCAGTCCGGGACTAGCGGGAGGGCCGGTCTCAGATACGCAGTATTTT. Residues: CASSPGLAGGPVSDTQYF.

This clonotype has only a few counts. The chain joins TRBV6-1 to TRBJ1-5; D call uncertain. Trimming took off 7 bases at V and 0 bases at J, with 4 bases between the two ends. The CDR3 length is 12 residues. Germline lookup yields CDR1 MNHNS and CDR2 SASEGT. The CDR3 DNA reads TGTGCCAGCAAATTTAGCAATCAGCCCCAGCATTTT. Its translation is CASKFSNQPQHF.

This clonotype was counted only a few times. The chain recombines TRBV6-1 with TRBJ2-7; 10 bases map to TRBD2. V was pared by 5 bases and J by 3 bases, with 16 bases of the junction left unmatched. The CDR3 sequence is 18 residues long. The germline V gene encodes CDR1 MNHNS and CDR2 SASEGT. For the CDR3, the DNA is TGTGCCAGCAGTCCCCGGCTAGCGGGAGAGGTGGCAGGCTACGAGCAGTACTTC. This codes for CASSPRLAGEVAGYEQYF.

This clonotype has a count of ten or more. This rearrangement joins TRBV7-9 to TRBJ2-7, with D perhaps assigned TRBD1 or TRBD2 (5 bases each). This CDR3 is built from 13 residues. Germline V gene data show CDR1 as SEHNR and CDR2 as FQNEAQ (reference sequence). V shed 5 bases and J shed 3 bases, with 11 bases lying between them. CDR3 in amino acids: CASSPRDGYEQYF. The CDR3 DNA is TGTGCCAGCAGCCCCCGGGACGGCTACGAGCAGTACTTC.

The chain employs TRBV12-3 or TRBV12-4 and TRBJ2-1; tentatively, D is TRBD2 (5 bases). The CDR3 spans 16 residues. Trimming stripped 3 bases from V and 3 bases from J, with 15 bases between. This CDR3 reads CASSFGRAESYNEQFF. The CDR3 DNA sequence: TGTGCCAGCAGTTTCGGACGAGCGGAGAGCTACAATGAGCAGTTCTTC.

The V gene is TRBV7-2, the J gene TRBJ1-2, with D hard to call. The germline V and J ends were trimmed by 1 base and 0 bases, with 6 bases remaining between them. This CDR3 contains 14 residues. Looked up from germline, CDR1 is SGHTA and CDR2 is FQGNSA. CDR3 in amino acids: CASSLEATNYGYTF. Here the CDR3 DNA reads TGTGCCAGCAGCTTAGAGGCAACTAACTATGGCTACACCTTC.

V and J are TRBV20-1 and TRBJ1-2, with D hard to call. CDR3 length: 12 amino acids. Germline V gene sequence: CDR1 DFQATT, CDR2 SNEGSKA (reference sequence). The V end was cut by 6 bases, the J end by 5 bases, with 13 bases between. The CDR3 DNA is TGCAGTGCCCCGGACTCACTATATGGCTACACCTTC. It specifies CSAPDSLYGYTF.

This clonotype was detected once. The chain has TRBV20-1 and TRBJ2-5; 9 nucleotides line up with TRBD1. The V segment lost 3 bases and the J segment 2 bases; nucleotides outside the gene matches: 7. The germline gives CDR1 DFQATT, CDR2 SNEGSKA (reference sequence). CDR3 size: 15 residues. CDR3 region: CSARIPGTGQETQYF. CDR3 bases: TGCAGTGCTAGGATCCCCGGGACAGGGCAAGAGACCCAGTACTTC.

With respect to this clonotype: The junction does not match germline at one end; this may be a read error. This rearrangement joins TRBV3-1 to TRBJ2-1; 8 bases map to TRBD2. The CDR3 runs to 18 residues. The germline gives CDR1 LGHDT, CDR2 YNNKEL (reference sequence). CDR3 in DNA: TGTGCCAGCAGCCAAGAAGTAACGGGAGGGCCGCATCGAAATGAGCGGTTCTTC. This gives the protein CASSQEVTGGPHRNERFF.

CDR3 coding DNA: TGTGCCAGCACTGCTTCGGCGGGTAGCAATCAGCCCCAGCATTTT. Translation gives CASTASAGSNQPQHF. The chain combines TRBV6-1 with TRBJ1-5; D is ambiguous. Germline values: CDR1 MNHNS, CDR2 SASEGT. With 7 bases removed from V and 0 bases from J, the gap between germline ends came to 13 bases. This CDR3 comprises 15 residues.

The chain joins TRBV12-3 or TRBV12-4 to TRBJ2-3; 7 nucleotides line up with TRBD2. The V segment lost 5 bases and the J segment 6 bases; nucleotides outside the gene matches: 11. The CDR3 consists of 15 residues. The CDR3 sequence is CASSPTGGGGDTQYF. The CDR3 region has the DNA TGTGCCAGCAGTCCCACTGGCGGGGGTGGGGATACGCAGTATTTT.

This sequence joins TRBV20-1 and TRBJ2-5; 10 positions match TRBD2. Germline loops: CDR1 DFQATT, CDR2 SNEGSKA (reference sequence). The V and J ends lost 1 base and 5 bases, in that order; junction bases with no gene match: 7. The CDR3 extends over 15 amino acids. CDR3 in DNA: TGCAGTGCTAGAGGAGCGGGGGGGCCCAGGGAGACCCAGTACTTC. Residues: CSARGAGGPRETQYF.

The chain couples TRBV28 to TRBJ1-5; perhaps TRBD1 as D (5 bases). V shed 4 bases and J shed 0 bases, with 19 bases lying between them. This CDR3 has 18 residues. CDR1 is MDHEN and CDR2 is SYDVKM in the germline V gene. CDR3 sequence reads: CASSSPYVETVSNQPQHF. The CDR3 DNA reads TGTGCCAGCAGTTCACCATACGTAGAGACAGTTAGCAATCAGCCCCAGCATTTT.

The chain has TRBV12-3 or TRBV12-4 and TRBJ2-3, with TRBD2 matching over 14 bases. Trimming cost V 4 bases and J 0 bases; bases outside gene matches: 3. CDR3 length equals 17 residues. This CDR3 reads CASSWTSGGQSTDTQYF. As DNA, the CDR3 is TGTGCCAGCAGTTGGACTAGCGGGGGGCAGAGCACAGATACGCAGTATTTT.